The sequence of this T cell receptor (beta chain) was determined in a study of T-cell reconstitution after alpha-beta-depleted transplantation in children. Findings of the study overall: The main origin of T-cell counts and diversity one year after transplant was newly produced T cells. Several hundred rapidly expanded clones from non-depleted graft cells reportedly supplied alpha-beta T cells about two months post-transplant. From surviving recipient T cells and thymic progenitors came the high day-60 TCRbeta diversity observed in some patients.

In germline, CDR1 is PRHDT, CDR2 FYEKMQ (reference sequence). This CDR3 has 17 amino acids. J lost 6 bases, V lost 3 bases, and 11 bases had no gene match. About this clonotype itself: Antigen specificity is unknown.

A library of TCRbeta sequences, prepared with unique molecular identifiers, was generated. TCRdb called the PCR reads again in MiXCR, with one record for every CDR3 protein. The sample holds hundreds of thousands of distinct CDR3 sequences; around 14% are singletons and the top ten take 0.79%. This chain links TRBV13 with TRBJ2-2; 9 nucleotides match TRBD2. Sample: PBMCs, taken before TCRalphabeta/CD19-depleted stem cell transplant. The receptor comes from a girl aged 2 to 9 with congenital amegakaryocytic thrombocytopenia, due to receive a stem cell transplant. CDR3 sequence (DNA): TGTGCCAGCAGCTTGTCGACTAGCGGATACGAGGCCGGGGAGCTGTTTTTT. Amino acid sequence: CASSLSTSGYEAGELFF.